Listed here is a single TCR beta chain. These data come from a study of T cells expressing NK-cell markers. Study at large: Sorted CD3+CD56+NKG2C+, CD3+CD56+NKG2C- and CD3+CD56-NKG2C+ T cells provided the TCR beta repertoires.

Generation of TCR beta cDNA was performed by 5'RACE template switching incorporating UMIs. TCRdb re-analyzed the 5' RACE reads; it lists each CDR3 protein once, without DNA. Recorded here are about 540,000 distinct CDR3 sequences; the top ten clones represent 3% to 4.5%. CDR1 is DFQATT and CDR2 is SNEGSKA in the germline V gene (reference sequence). The CDR3 is 14 residues long. The gene calls are TRBV20-1 and TRBJ1-2; TCRdb's assignment of TRBD1 cannot be checked, as there is no DNA. This clonotype was sampled from a man aged 18 to 29 in good health. Sequenced sample: blood T cells: a sorted CD56 or NKG2C T cell subset, CD4+ or CD8+ T cells, or bulk PBMC T cells (not recorded which). CDR3 sequence: CSASWSDRFYGYTF.